A single sample is the source of the 14 T cell receptor beta chains below, sequenced in a study of Ad26.COV2.S vaccination and SARS-CoV-2 variants. Sequencing was performed with immunoSEQ multiplex PCR; in TCRdb, only in-frame clones are kept and a portion is missing. The sample yields 380,000 or so clones, about four fifths seen once. Treatment indicated: some 19 received Ad26.COV2.S at low or high dose, single or two shots; a few received placebo; per-sample allocation not given. Vaccine and placebo recipients were sampled on day 63 after the first injection. The sequences come from peripheral blood, collected in a trial of Ad26.COV2.S vaccine versus placebo. The source of these receptors is a person between 18 and 59 years old who received the Ad26.COV2.S COVID-19 vaccine or a placebo.

DNA of the CDR3: TGTGCCACCCGGACAGGGGAAAGCACTGAAGCTTTCTTT. Its protein product is CATRTGESTEAFF. The chain uses TRBV10-3 and TRBJ1-1, with 9 bases matching TRBD1. CDR1 is ENHRY, CDR2 SYGVKD, per germline. The CDR3 is 13 amino acids. The ends lost 10 bases at V and 4 bases at J; junction bases unmatched: 7.

V gene TRBV18 combines with J gene TRBJ2-7; no clear D. V was shortened by 3 bases and J by 11 bases, with 17 bases between the two germline ends. CDR1 is KGHSH and CDR2 is LQKENI in the germline V gene. This CDR3 is 13 amino acids long. CDR3: CASSPERSFAEYF. CDR3 nucleotide sequence: TGTGCCAGCTCACCGGAACGGTCCTTCGCGGAGTACTTC.

The V call is TRBV5-1, the J call TRBJ2-3; possibly TRBD2 for D (5 bases). With 4 bases removed from V and 0 bases from J, the gap between germline ends came to 9 bases. Germline V gives CDR1 SGHRS, CDR2 YFSETQ. The CDR3 has 14 amino acids. CDR3 residues: CASSQRISTDTQYF. For the CDR3, the DNA is TGCGCCAGCAGCCAGCGGATCAGCACAGATACGCAGTATTTT. The whole variable domain, filled in from reference TRBV5-1 and TRBJ2-3, reads KAGVTQTPRYLIKTRGQQVTLSCSPISGHRSVSWYQQTPGQGLQFLFEYFSETQRNKGNFPGRFSGRQFSNSRSEMNVSTLELGDSALYLCASSQRISTDTQYFGPGTRLTVL.

This chain connects TRBV3-1 (or the pseudogene TRBV3-2) to TRBJ2-3, with no clear D. The CDR3 is 14 residues long. V lost 5 bases and J 0 bases, leaving 9 bases between the germline ends. Germline V gene lookup returns CDR1 LGHDT and CDR2 YNNKEL (reference sequence). The CDR3 spells CASSVTYSTDTQYF. CDR3 bases: TGTGCCAGCAGCGTCACCTACAGCACAGATACGCAGTATTTT.

J is TRBJ1-1 and V is TRBV4-2, with D tentatively TRBD1 (5 bases). The length of the CDR3 is 17 residues. V lost 0 bases, J lost 4 bases, and 18 bases lay in between. Germline V gene lookup returns CDR1 LGHNA and CDR2 YNFKEQ. The DNA of the CDR3 is TGTGCCAGCAGCCAAGATTCGCGAGTCCCAAGGGGCACTGAAGCTTTCTTT. Protein sequence: CASSQDSRVPRGTEAFF.

The V gene is TRBV7-2, the J gene TRBJ2-7; TRBD2 is a possible D gene (6 bases). This CDR3 is built from 16 residues. CDR1 is SGHTA, CDR2 FQGNSA, per germline. V gave up 5 bases and J gave up 2 bases, with 19 bases separating them. Here the CDR3 reads CASSISRLAYAYEQYF. The CDR3 DNA sequence: TGTGCCAGCAGCATTAGCCGGCTAGCGTATGCCTACGAGCAGTACTTC. Together with reference TRBV7-2 and TRBJ2-7, the CDR3 gives the full variable domain: GAGVSQSPSNKVTEKGKDVELRCDPISGHTALYWYRQSLGQGLEFLIYFQGNSAPDKSGLPSDRFSAERTGGSVSTLTIQRTQQEDSAVYLCASSISRLAYAYEQYFGPGTRLTVT.

The chain carries TRBV7-9 and TRBJ2-5; 14 positions agree with TRBD2. The CDR3 has 16 amino acids. The germline V gene has CDR1 SEHNR and CDR2 FQNEAQ (reference sequence). Trimming cost V 5 bases and J 3 bases; bases outside gene matches: 5. The CDR3, as DNA: TGTGCCAGCAGCCCACGACTAGCGGGGGGGGAAGAGACCCAGTACTTC. It is translated as CASSPRLAGGEETQYF.

The V and J genes are TRBV19 and TRBJ2-7, with 7 bases aligning to TRBD2. Germline loops: CDR1 LNHDA, CDR2 SQIVND (reference sequence). J lost 3 bases, V lost 3 bases, and 5 bases had no gene match. The CDR3 is 14 amino acids. The CDR3 reads CASSMVGTNYEQYF. CDR3 nucleotide sequence: TGTGCCAGTAGTATGGTGGGGACTAACTACGAGCAGTACTTC.

V usage is TRBV19 and J usage is TRBJ1-1; no clear D gene. Trimming cost V 4 bases and J 4 bases, with 13 bases left between them. Germline CDR1 reads LNHDA; CDR2 reads SQIVND (reference sequence). The CDR3 has 14 amino acids. As DNA, the CDR3 is TGTGCCAGTAGTACGATGTTACGAGGCACTGAAGCTTTCTTT. Its translation is CASSTMLRGTEAFF.

V gene TRBV7-2 combines with J gene TRBJ2-7, with TRBD1 matching 10 bases. The CDR3 length is 15 residues. The trim removed 4 bases at V and 1 base at J, leaving 4 bases unmatched. CDR1 and CDR2 (germline): SGHTA, FQGNSA. CDR3 amino acids: CASSSGTGVSYEQYF. CDR3 nucleotide sequence: TGTGCCAGCAGCTCCGGGACAGGGGTTTCCTACGAGCAGTACTTC.

V and J are TRBV3-1 (or the pseudogene TRBV3-2) and TRBJ2-1, with 12 positions matching TRBD2. CDR1 is LGHDT, CDR2 YNNKEL, per germline (reference sequence). The trim removed 3 bases at V and 8 bases at J, leaving 5 bases unmatched. The CDR3 extends over 15 amino acids. The CDR3 sequence is CASSQTSGSIDEQFF. CDR3 DNA: TGTGCCAGCAGCCAGACTAGCGGGAGTATTGATGAGCAGTTCTTC.

The chain joins TRBV12-3 or TRBV12-4 to TRBJ1-2, with no clear D. The CDR3 length is 11 residues. Trimming left V 6 bases short and J 13 bases short, with 15 bases between. The CDR3 here is CASSYRASPTF. CDR3 nucleotide sequence: TGTGCCAGCAGCTACCGGGCTTCCCCCACCTTC.

As regards this clone: One end of the junction does not line up with germline, which may come from a read error. This rearrangement joins TRBV3-1 (or the pseudogene TRBV3-2) to TRBJ1-5; maybe TRBD1 (5 bases). The germline V gene has CDR1 LGHDT and CDR2 YNNKEL (reference sequence). The CDR3 loop spans 17 amino acids. CDR3 nucleotide sequence: TGTGCCAGCAGACAAGATGAAGTCAGGGTTAACAATCAGCCCCAGCATTTT. It translates to CASRQDEVRVNNQPQHF.

J is TRBJ1-2 and V is TRBV7-8; D remains ambiguous. V was trimmed by 2 bases and J by 4 bases, leaving 8 bases between them. CDR3 size: 13 residues. Germline assignment: CDR1 SGHVS and CDR2 FQNEAQ. CDR3 bases: TGTGCCAGCAGCTTAAACCTTCTCTATGGCTACACCTTC. It specifies CASSLNLLYGYTF.